The 26 T cell receptor beta chains below all came from one sample that was sequenced in a study of blood T cells in healthy people across ages. Alongside a J-beta primer mix, a sample-barcoded 5' primer served in a second PCR lasting about 7 to 12 cycles. TCRdb reanalysed the 5' RACE reads using MiXCR and keeps one entry per CDR3 protein. The sample gives roughly 640,000 distinct CDR3 sequences, about 30% of which show up once; 15% to 19% is in the top ten. Sequenced sample: blood. The receptors were sampled from a woman over 75 in good health.

This clonotype was recorded at least ten times. The rearrangement joins TRBV29-1 to TRBJ2-3; unclear D gene. CDR3 length equals 12 residues. Germline CDR1 SQVTM, CDR2 ANQGSEA. Trimming removed 1 base at V and 7 bases at J, with 9 bases between. The CDR3 is CSVEGGQYTQYF. In nucleotides, the CDR3 is TGCAGCGTTGAAGGTGGCCAGTATACGCAGTATTTT.

Concerning this clonotype itself: Being one base from a much bigger clone, this may be a read error. CDR3 nucleotides: TGCGCCAGCAGCGGAGGGTCCCTCCCGGGAGAGACCCAGTTCTTC. This encodes CASSGGSLPGETQFF. This chain links TRBV5-1 with TRBJ2-1; D is perhaps TRBD2 (6 bases). The CDR3 covers 15 residues. Germline assignment: CDR1 SGHRS and CDR2 YFSETQ. The ends were cut back, 4 bases at V and 13 bases at J, with 24 bases in the middle.

This clonotype was observed many times. The rearrangement uses TRBV25-1 and TRBJ2-1; 9 bases match TRBD2. V dropped 4 bases and J dropped 5; count of bases not matched to a gene: 3. Per germline, CDR1 MGHDK and CDR2 SYGVNS. The CDR3 spans 14 residues. CDR3 in DNA: TGTGCCAGCAGTGTGGCGGGGGGGGACAATGAGCAGTTCTTC. This translates into CASSVAGGDNEQFF.

This clonotype appeared many times. The chain employs TRBV5-1 and TRBJ2-5, with 8 bases that match TRBD1. After removal of 4 bases from V and 3 bases from J, the junction contained 5 bases not matched to a gene. Germline-derived CDR1 and CDR2 are SGHRS and YFSETQ. The CDR3 has 14 residues. The CDR3 protein is CASSLTGAKETQYF. The CDR3, as DNA: TGCGCCAGCAGCCTGACAGGGGCCAAAGAGACCCAGTACTTC.

This clonotype was counted at least ten times. The chain has TRBV4-2 and TRBJ2-5; TRBD2 matches 7 bases. Germline CDR1 is LGHNA and CDR2 is YNFKEQ. The CDR3 is 16 amino acids. V lost 2 bases to trimming and J lost 2 bases; unmatched junction nucleotides: 8. As DNA, the CDR3 is TGTGCCAGCAGCCAATCTCGCGGGGGAGGTCAAGAGACCCAGTACTTC. Translation gives CASSQSRGGGQETQYF.

This clonotype came up many times. The rearrangement uses TRBV7-8 and TRBJ2-6, with 13 positions matching TRBD2. Looked up from germline, CDR1 is SGHVS and CDR2 is FQNEAQ. The CDR3 totals 18 residues. Germline trimming cut 5 bases from V and 4 bases from J; bases unmatched to any gene: 8. CDR3 coding DNA: TGTGCCAGCAGCCTGGGACTAGCGGGGAAAATGGGGGCCAACGTCCTGACTTTC. Encoded protein: CASSLGLAGKMGANVLTF. Full variable domain (missing parts from reference TRBV7-8 and TRBJ2-6): GAGVSQSPRYKVAKRGQDVALRCDPISGHVSLFWYQQALGQGPEFLTYFQNEAQLDKSGLPSDRFFAERPEGSVSTLKIQRTQQEDSAVYLCASSLGLAGKMGANVLTFGAGSRLTVL.

This clonotype was seen repeatedly, ten times or more. This chain links TRBV6-1 with TRBJ2-7; the D gene is possibly TRBD1 (6 bases). The CDR3 is made up of 15 amino acids. Per the germline V gene, CDR1 is MNHNS and CDR2 is SASEGT. V shed 2 bases and J shed 6 bases, with 17 bases lying between them. CDR3 sequence (DNA): TGTGCCAGCAGTGAACAACTGGACAGATGGGCCGAGCAGTACTTC. Its translation is CASSEQLDRWAEQYF.

This clonotype was found many times. The chain is built from TRBV7-6 and TRBJ2-3, with 8 nucleotides matching TRBD2. The CDR3 totals 17 residues. The trim removed 4 bases at V and 3 bases at J, leaving 12 bases unmatched. Germline V gene sequence: CDR1 SGHVS, CDR2 FNYEAQ. Written as DNA, the CDR3 is TGTGCCAGCAGCTCCCCCTGGGGCGGGGGGAGGACAGATACGCAGTATTTT. Its protein product is CASSSPWGGGRTDTQYF.

This clonotype has a count of ten or more. The genes are TRBV11-2 and TRBJ1-1, with D possibly matching TRBD1 (5 bases). V lost 2 bases and J lost 7, with 14 bases in between. This CDR3 has 14 amino acids. Germline values: CDR1 SGHAT, CDR2 FQNNGV. The CDR3 bases are TGTGCCAGCAGCTTAAACAGAGGGGTTAGTGAAGCTTTCTTT. It encodes CASSLNRGVSEAFF.

The table lists this clonotype with a few counts. The chain is built from TRBV7-6 and TRBJ2-2; the match to TRBD1 covers 8 bases. The CDR3 runs 18 residues. J was trimmed by 7 bases and V by 1 base; bases with no gene match: 14. From germline, CDR1 is SGHVS and CDR2 FNYEAQ. CDR3 DNA: TGTGCCAGCAGCTTAGTGGCAGGGGGCGCCCGGGCGGGCGGGGAGCTGTTTTTT. It specifies CASSLVAGGARAGGELFF.

This clonotype was counted many times. The rearrangement links TRBV10-3 to TRBJ2-3; TRBD1 agrees at 9 bases. V trimming: 10 bases; J trimming: 4 bases; junction bases outside the gene matches: 9. In germline, CDR1 is ENHRY, CDR2 SYGVKD. The CDR3 sequence is 14 residues long. CDR3 DNA: TGTGCCACCTCGACAGGGGGTAGCGCAGATACGCAGTATTTT. This gives the protein CATSTGGSADTQYF.

J is TRBJ1-1 and V is TRBV6-5; D call uncertain. The ends were cut back, 6 bases at V and 3 bases at J, with 8 bases in the middle. The CDR3 is 12 amino acids. Germline V gives CDR1 MNHEY, CDR2 SVGAGI. In DNA, the CDR3 is TGTGCCAGCAGGCAACGGTACACTGAAGCTTTCTTT. Residues: CASRQRYTEAFF.

This clonotype was seen a few times. The V call is TRBV2, the J call TRBJ2-1; TRBD2 matches 12 bases. Germline V gene data show CDR1 as SNHLY and CDR2 as FYNNEI. V lost 5 bases and J lost 7; bases outside the gene matches: 9. This CDR3 region has 16 residues. CDR3 residues: CASSTSPSGGVNEQFF. CDR3 coding DNA: TGTGCCAGCAGTACCAGCCCTAGCGGGGGGGTTAATGAGCAGTTCTTC.

This clonotype has at least ten counts. V is TRBV20-1 and J is TRBJ2-1; 8 bases are shared with TRBD1. Germline loops: CDR1 DFQATT, CDR2 SNEGSKA (reference sequence). The CDR3 is made up of 17 amino acids. V shed 0 bases and J 0 bases; nucleotides not matched to a gene: 7. CDR3 loop: CSARDLNRGSSYNEQFF. CDR3 in DNA: TGCAGTGCTAGAGATCTTAACAGGGGGAGCTCCTACAATGAGCAGTTCTTC.

To note about this clonotype: A much larger clonotype is one base distant, so this may be a read error. The genes are TRBV20-1 and TRBJ2-5, with TRBD1 matching over 8 bases. The J call may not be correct, given that the DNA end is closer to TRBJ2-7. This CDR3 region has 15 residues. Germline-derived CDR1 and CDR2 are DFQATT and SNEGSKA (reference sequence). The CDR3 spells CSAGAMDRAVAEQYF. CDR3 DNA sequence: TGCAGTGCTGGAGCCATGGACAGGGCGGTAGCCGAGCAGTACTTC.

As for this clonotype: A much larger clone is a single base away; this may be a read error. The V gene is TRBV10-3, the J gene TRBJ2-2, with D perhaps TRBD1 or TRBD2 (5 bases each). Germline lookup yields CDR1 ENHRY and CDR2 SYGVKD. This CDR3 is built from 15 residues. Trimming removed 5 bases at V and 7 bases at J, with 17 bases between. CDR3 loop: CAISYLQGDIGELFF. As DNA, the CDR3 is TGTGCCATCAGTTATCTCCAGGGAGACATCGGGGAGCTGTTTTTT.

This clonotype was seen ten or more times. The chain joins TRBV29-1 to TRBJ1-4; D unclear. The V end was cut by 6 bases, the J end by 3 bases, with 11 bases between. Per the germline V gene, CDR1 is SQVTM and CDR2 is ANQGSEA. This CDR3 is 13 amino acids long. The CDR3 DNA reads TGCAGCGTCCGCAGAGGAGCTAATGAAAAACTGTTTTTT. Translating it yields CSVRRGANEKLFF.

This clonotype was observed at least ten times. The chain has TRBV5-1 and TRBJ2-5; D might be TRBD1 (5 bases). Trimming took off 5 bases at V and 2 bases at J, with 19 bases between the two ends. Germline CDR1 reads SGHRS; CDR2 reads YFSETQ. This CDR3 has 16 amino acids. CDR3 in amino acids: CASRPLTDLIQETQYF. CDR3 DNA sequence: TGCGCCAGCAGACCTTTGACAGATCTCATACAAGAGACCCAGTACTTC.

In its sample, this clonotype was seen a few times. The chain couples TRBV6-1 to TRBJ1-1; D perhaps matches TRBD1 (5 bases). Trimming pared 4 bases from V and 11 bases from J, leaving 17 bases between. There are 13 residues in the CDR3. CDR1 is MNHNS and CDR2 is SASEGT in the germline V gene. CDR3 DNA sequence: TGTGCCAGCAGTGTCACCATCCAGGGATTCGCTTTCTTT. Residues: CASSVTIQGFAFF.

This clonotype has only a few counts. This clone may be a read error of a much larger clone one base away. The V gene is TRBV21-1, the J gene TRBJ2-7; the D call in the table, TRBD2, was not verified against the DNA. TRBV21-1 constitutes a pseudogene. The CDR3 length is 16 residues. CDR3 in amino acids: CASSGEAGRKFYEQYF. CDR3 in DNA: TGTGCCAGCAGCGGGGAGGCAGGAAGAAAATTCTACGAGCAGTACTTC.

Points on this clonotype: A junction boundary mismatches the germline segment, possibly from a read error. This chain uses TRBV5-5 with TRBJ1-2; D remains ambiguous. Per germline, CDR1 SGHKS and CDR2 YYEKEE (reference sequence). The CDR3 is made up of 14 amino acids. The CDR3 region is CAGSPNAFPYDYTF. CDR3 sequence (DNA): TGTGCCGGCAGCCCCAACGCCTTTCCCTATGACTACACCTTC.

This chain connects TRBV7-2 to TRBJ2-1; TRBD2 matches 8 bases. The germline CDR1 and CDR2 sequences are SGHTA and FQGNSA. V lost 7 bases to trimming and J lost 4 bases; unmatched junction nucleotides: 9. The CDR3 is 15 residues long. CDR3 nucleotide sequence: TGTGCCAGCACCTCAGTTAGCGGGGTATACAATGAGCAGTTCTTC. Its protein product is CASTSVSGVYNEQFF.

Notes on this clonotype: A much larger clone sits a single nucleotide away, making a read error possible. The chain couples TRBV2 to TRBJ2-7; D not certain. The CDR3 consists of 13 residues. Trimming stripped 6 bases from V and 4 bases from J, with 13 bases between. The germline V gene has CDR1 SNHLY and CDR2 FYNNEI. The CDR3 reads CASRRSDGYEQYF. CDR3 bases: TGTGCCAGCAGGCGCTCGGACGGTTACGAGCAGTACTTC.

There are many counts of this clonotype. The rearrangement links TRBV27 to TRBJ2-6, with D perhaps matching TRBD2 (5 bases). Germline assignment: CDR1 MNHEY and CDR2 SMNVEV (reference sequence). Trimming left V 5 bases short and J 1 base short, with 15 bases between. CDR3 length: 17 residues. The CDR3 DNA sequence: TGTGCCAGCAGTCCTGACGGGATCCTATCTGGGGCCAACGTCCTGACTTTC. It codes for CASSPDGILSGANVLTF. Based on the CDR3 plus reference TRBV27 and TRBJ2-6, the full variable domain is EAQVTQNPRYLITVTGKKLTVTCSQNMNHEYMSWYRQDPGLGLRQIYYSMNVEVTDKGDVPEGYKVSRKEKRNFPLILESPSPNQTSLYFCASSPDGILSGANVLTFGAGSRLTVL.

Remarks on this clonotype: A much more abundant neighbour one base away suggests this may be a read error. The chain recombines TRBV6-4 with TRBJ2-1; the D is unclear. CDR3 size: 11 residues. Germline V CDR1 and CDR2: MRHNA, SNTAGT. Trimming left V 7 bases short and J 10 bases short, with 11 bases between. The CDR3 DNA reads as TGTGCCAGCATAAAGGCGGACGAGCAGTTCTTC. Translating it yields CASIKADEQFF.

This clonotype was counted between two and nine times. The chain couples TRBV6-6 to TRBJ1-6, with 7 bases fitting TRBD1. The germline V gene encodes CDR1 MNHNY and CDR2 SVGAGI (reference sequence). The ends lost 5 bases at V and 10 bases at J; junction bases unmatched: 11. This CDR3 has 15 amino acids. DNA of the CDR3: TGTGCCAGCAGTCCGGCTACGACAGGGCAGTCACCCCTCCACTTT. Protein product: CASSPATTGQSPLHF.